The entry that follows covers one T cell receptor (beta chain) sequence. Its antigen remains unidentified. This sample was included in a study of T cell repertoires in cytomegalovirus infection. Points from the study as a whole: The study identified carriers of CMV plus the relevant HLA from cumulative public TCR beta family frequency.

TCRdb called the reads again in MiXCR, with one record for every CDR3 protein. The sample holds 450,000 to 550,000 distinct CDR3 sequences, 16% seen once. Germline CDR1 reads SNHLY; CDR2 reads FYNNEI. Trimming shortened V by 8 bases and J by 6 bases, and 14 bases separated the two germline ends. CDR3 length equals 14 residues. The V and J genes are TRBV2 and TRBJ1-6; D is perhaps TRBD1 (5 bases). Sample: CD8+ T cells from PBMCs. This TCR was recovered from a human donor in good health (CMV status not recorded). Some clones in this sample may be carry-over from other donors' samples. The CDR3 nucleotides are TGTGCCAGCCCGATTGGGGGGAGTAATTCACCCCTCCACTTT. It specifies CASPIGGSNSPLHF.